What follows are 21 T cell receptor beta chains derived from one specimen sequenced in a study of blood T cell repertoires in COVID-19. Data came from immunoSEQ multiplex PCR; TCRdb stores just in-frame clones and leaves some out. The table includes under 450,000 clones, approximately 84% detected once. The sample consisted of PBMCs or T cells enriched from blood (not recorded which). The receptors were gathered from a woman in her 30s who had recovered from COVID-19.

V is TRBV27 and J is TRBJ1-1; D might be TRBD1 (5 bases). Germline V lookup: CDR1 MNHEY, CDR2 SMNVEV (reference sequence). Trimming took off 3 bases at V and 5 bases at J, with 13 bases between the two ends. CDR3 length: 14 residues. DNA for the CDR3: TGTGCCAGCAGTTTCGTTAGGGGCGGAACTGAAGCTTTCTTT. It encodes CASSFVRGGTEAFF.

This clone was observed once. The rearrangement joins TRBV5-1 to TRBJ1-5; D perhaps matches TRBD1 (5 bases). The germline CDR1 and CDR2 sequences are SGHRS and YFSETQ. The germline V and J ends were trimmed by 2 bases and 7 bases, with 10 bases remaining between them. The CDR3 has 13 residues. CDR3 amino acids: CASSFQGGQPQHF. CDR3 bases: TGCGCCAGCAGCTTCCAGGGCGGCCAGCCCCAGCATTTT.

V gene TRBV5-4 combines with J gene TRBJ1-4; 9 bases line up with TRBD1. CDR1 is SGHNT, CDR2 YYREEE, per germline (reference sequence). With 2 bases clipped from V and 7 bases from J, the junction kept 9 bases outside the gene matches. The CDR3 is 16 amino acids. CDR3 nucleotides: TGTGCCAGCAGCTTCGCCGGGACAGGGTTAGCTGAAAAACTGTTTTTT. It yields the protein CASSFAGTGLAEKLFF. Variable domain in full (rest from reference TRBV5-4 and TRBJ1-4): ETGVTQSPTHLIKTRGQQVTLRCSSQSGHNTVSWYQQALGQGPQFIFQYYREEENGRGNFPPRFSGLQFPNYSSELNVNALELDDSALYLCASSFAGTGLAEKLFFGSGTQLSVL.

This chain connects TRBV28 to TRBJ1-2; 7 positions match TRBD1. The CDR3 is 13 residues long. The V and J ends lost 8 bases and 4 bases, in that order; junction bases with no gene match: 7. The germline gives CDR1 MDHEN, CDR2 SYDVKM. CDR3 amino acids: CASSGHRGYGYTF. The CDR3 region has the DNA TGTGCCAGCTCAGGGCACAGGGGCTATGGCTACACCTTC.

This chain uses TRBV28 with TRBJ1-4; no reliable D call. Germline CDR1 and CDR2: MDHEN and SYDVKM. The CDR3 has 12 amino acids. Trimming removed 5 bases from V and 12 bases from J, with 13 bases in between. This chain's CDR3 is CASSASRVQLFF. DNA of the CDR3: TGTGCCAGCAGTGCCTCGAGGGTGCAACTGTTTTTT. The full variable domain, completed using reference TRBV28 and TRBJ1-4, is DVKVTQSSRYLVKRTGEKVFLECVQDMDHENMFWYRQDPGLGLRLIYFSYDVKMKEKGDIPEGYSVSREKKERFSLILESASTNQTSMYLCASSASRVQLFFGSGTQLSVL.

The chain combines TRBV5-4 with TRBJ1-1; 10 bases map to TRBD1. The ends lost 5 bases at V and 11 bases at J; junction bases unmatched: 12. This CDR3 is 14 amino acids long. Germline V gene data show CDR1 as SGHNT and CDR2 as YYREEE (reference sequence). The CDR3 is CASRFGTGAAWAFF. CDR3 in DNA: TGTGCCAGCAGGTTCGGGACAGGGGCCGCCTGGGCTTTCTTT.

V is TRBV4-1 and J is TRBJ1-1; 8 nucleotides agree with TRBD1. There are 15 residues in the CDR3. J lost 6 bases, V lost 4 bases, and 10 bases had no gene match. CDR1 is MGHRA and CDR2 is YSYEKL in the germline V gene. The CDR3 loop is CASSPPTGARPEAFF. DNA of the CDR3: TGCGCCAGCAGCCCTCCGACAGGGGCGAGGCCTGAAGCTTTCTTT.

The V gene is TRBV15, the J gene TRBJ1-2; no definite D call. The germline V gene encodes CDR1 LNHNV and CDR2 YYDKDF (reference sequence). V dropped 0 bases and J dropped 4 bases, with 9 bases sitting between them. CDR3 length equals 14 residues. CDR3 sequence reads: CATSRDLNSYGYTF. CDR3 sequence (DNA): TGTGCCACCAGCAGAGATCTTAACTCCTATGGCTACACCTTC.

The rearrangement uses TRBV6-5 and TRBJ1-6, with TRBD1 matching over 12 bases. Germline V gene data show CDR1 as MNHEY and CDR2 as SVGAGI. The V and J ends lost 5 bases and 13 bases, in that order; junction bases with no gene match: 6. The CDR3 loop spans 14 amino acids. The CDR3 DNA is TGTGCCAGCAGTCCTGGGACAGGGGGCCTTCCCCTCCACTTT. Protein sequence: CASSPGTGGLPLHF.

The chain couples TRBV27 to TRBJ2-7; D is perhaps TRBD1 (5 bases). From germline, CDR1 is MNHEY and CDR2 SMNVEV (reference sequence). The CDR3 is 14 amino acids. Trimming shortened V by 1 base and J by 6 bases, and 13 bases separated the two germline ends. This chain's CDR3 is CASSLYAGISEQYF. CDR3 sequence (DNA): TGTGCCAGCAGTTTATATGCAGGGATAAGCGAGCAGTACTTC.

This chain joins TRBV3-1 (or the pseudogene TRBV3-2) and TRBJ2-3, with TRBD1 as a possible D gene (6 bases). The CDR3 spans 16 residues. Germline assignment: CDR1 LGHDT and CDR2 YNNKEL (reference sequence). V gave up 0 bases and J gave up 2 bases, with 12 bases separating them. CDR3 sequence: CASSQDRTGTTDTQYF. DNA for the CDR3: TGTGCCAGCAGCCAAGATCGCACAGGGACCACAGATACGCAGTATTTT.

This chain connects TRBV10-3 to TRBJ2-3; TRBD2 matches at 13 bases. Germline CDR1 ENHRY, CDR2 SYGVKD. J was trimmed by 6 bases and V by 4 bases; bases with no gene match: 4. CDR3 length: 15 residues. The CDR3 loop is CAISALAGGRDTQYF. The CDR3, as DNA: TGTGCCATCAGTGCACTAGCGGGAGGGCGGGATACGCAGTATTTT.

This clone was seen just once. The chain has TRBV19 and TRBJ2-7, with 11 bases matching TRBD1. This CDR3 comprises 13 residues. The germline CDR1 and CDR2 sequences are LNHDA and SQIVND (reference sequence). The V gene end was trimmed by 7 bases and the J gene end by 2 bases; junction bases not matched to a gene: 1. The CDR3 loop reads CASTGQGAYEQYF. CDR3 nucleotide sequence: TGTGCCAGTACGGGACAGGGGGCCTACGAGCAGTACTTC.

The chain recombines TRBV15 with TRBJ2-1; D is unresolved. Deletions cut 0 bases from V and 6 bases from J, with 6 bases between. The CDR3 spans 13 residues. Per the germline V gene, CDR1 is LNHNV and CDR2 is YYDKDF (reference sequence). CDR3 region: CATSRDLVNEQFF. CDR3 in DNA: TGTGCCACCAGCAGAGATCTTGTCAATGAGCAGTTCTTC. Based on the CDR3 plus reference TRBV15 and TRBJ2-1, the full variable domain is DAMVIQNPRYQVTQFGKPVTLSCSQTLNHNVMYWYQQKSSQAPKLLFHYYDKDFNNEADTPDNFQSRRPNTSFCFLDIRSPGLGDTAMYLCATSRDLVNEQFFGPGTRLTVL.

This chain joins TRBV29-1 and TRBJ2-7; the match to TRBD1 covers 11 bases. The germline V gene has CDR1 SQVTM and CDR2 ANQGSEA. J was trimmed by 7 bases and V by 7 bases; bases with no gene match: 6. The CDR3 is 12 residues long. The CDR3 nucleotides read TGCAGCGCCGGGACAGGGGGTCAAGAGCAGTACTTC. It yields the protein CSAGTGGQEQYF.

Regarding this clone: In the same sample, other DNA sequences code for this CDR3. The gene calls are TRBV7-9 and TRBJ1-5, with 7 bases matching TRBD1. Germline V gene data show CDR1 as SEHNR and CDR2 as FQNEAQ (reference sequence). The CDR3 totals 14 residues. With 1 base clipped from V and 7 bases from J, the junction kept 4 bases outside the gene matches. In DNA form, the CDR3 reads TGTGCCAGCAGCTTAGGACAGGGTGGACAGCCCCAGCATTTT. Translating it yields CASSLGQGGQPQHF.

This clone was counted a few times. V usage is TRBV6-2 or TRBV6-3 and J usage is TRBJ2-7; 7 bases are a match to TRBD2. CDR1 and CDR2 from the germline V gene are MNHEY and SVGEGT. V was clipped by 6 bases and J by 1 base; unmatched bases: 12. The CDR3 loop spans 16 amino acids. This CDR3 is CASSRIGGTESYEQYF. CDR3 coding DNA: TGTGCCAGCAGCCGCATCGGGGGGACTGAGTCCTACGAGCAGTACTTC.

The V and J genes are TRBV5-4 and TRBJ2-1, with 7 bases matching TRBD1. Germline CDR1 is SGHNT and CDR2 is YYREEE (reference sequence). The CDR3 extends over 14 amino acids. Trimming removed 3 bases from V and 8 bases from J; junction bases left unmatched: 8. The CDR3 region has the DNA TGTGCCAGCAGCTCGCAGGGGGATCACGATGAGCAGTTCTTC. Protein sequence: CASSSQGDHDEQFF.

V and J are TRBV27 and TRBJ2-7; 8 bases are a match to TRBD2. Germline-derived CDR1 and CDR2 are MNHEY and SMNVEV (reference sequence). This CDR3 is 15 amino acids long. The V and J ends lost 5 bases and 6 bases, in that order; junction bases with no gene match: 12. CDR3 in DNA: TGTGCCAGCAGTCAACCGGGACTAGTAGCAGGCGAGCAGTACTTC. As protein: CASSQPGLVAGEQYF.

The chain employs TRBV7-2 and TRBJ1-6; the D is unclear. CDR1 and CDR2 from the germline V gene are SGHTA and FQGNSA. The CDR3 extends over 13 amino acids. With 5 bases removed from V and 10 bases from J, the gap between germline ends came to 12 bases. CDR3 amino acids: CASSTRSISPLHF. CDR3 in DNA: TGTGCCAGCAGCACGAGGTCTATCTCACCCCTCCACTTT.

In this sample, this clone turned up once. The CDR3 DNA is TGTGCCGGGGGGAGGGGGACGAACACTGAAGCTTTCTTT. Translated: CAGGRGTNTEAFF. This chain uses TRBV2 with TRBJ1-1, with a tentative D call TRBD1 (6 bases). Germline CDR1 SNHLY, CDR2 FYNNEI. With 11 bases removed from V and 1 base from J, the gap between germline ends came to 14 bases. There are 13 residues in the CDR3.